The 15 T cell receptor beta chains reported below all come from one sample, sequenced in a study of identical twins. TCRdb re-called the 5' RACE reads with MiXCR, one entry per CDR3 protein. In the table there are 400,000 to 550,000 distinct CDR3 sequences, approximately 24% of which are singletons. This sample also appeared in a second study, on T cells expressing NK-cell markers.

Source material: CD4+ T cells sorted from blood. These receptors were obtained from a young woman in good health.

The chain uses TRBV6-1 and TRBJ2-6; 8 bases are shared with TRBD1. The CDR3 is 17 residues long. Losses at the gene ends were 5 bases for V and 2 bases for J; bases not matched to a gene: 8. The germline CDR1 and CDR2 sequences are MNHNS and SASEGT. The CDR3 spells CASSRQGPFAGANVLTF. CDR3 sequence (DNA): TGTGCCAGCAGTCGACAGGGGCCATTCGCTGGGGCCAACGTCCTGACTTTC.

The DNA of the CDR3 is TGCAGCGGGGGACAGGACTACGAGCAGTACTTC. Translated: CSGGQDYEQYF. This chain joins TRBV29-1 and TRBJ2-7; 8 nucleotides align to TRBD1. V shed 7 bases, J shed 3 bases, and the junction held 2 bases outside the gene matches. Germline CDR1 is SQVTM and CDR2 is ANQGSEA. The CDR3 runs to 11 residues.

The chain uses TRBV20-1 and TRBJ2-1; 9 bases line up with TRBD2. The CDR3 covers 14 residues. V shed 6 bases and J 10 bases; nucleotides not matched to a gene: 13. The germline gives CDR1 DFQATT, CDR2 SNEGSKA (reference sequence). CDR3 DNA: TGCAGTGCCCATCTAGCGGGGAGGACTGACGAGCAGTTCTTC. Its translation: CSAHLAGRTDEQFF.

The table lists this clonotype with a few counts. V is TRBV20-1 and J is TRBJ1-2; TRBD1 aligns across 10 bases. Trimming cost V 4 bases and J 4 bases; bases outside gene matches: 9. This CDR3 has 15 residues. Looked up from germline, CDR1 is DFQATT and CDR2 is SNEGSKA (reference sequence). CDR3 sequence: CSAIRQGATGYGYTF. The CDR3 nucleotides read TGCAGTGCTATCCGACAGGGGGCGACCGGCTATGGCTACACCTTC.

The V call is TRBV5-5, the J call TRBJ2-1; D gene unclear. This CDR3 has 12 amino acids. CDR1 and CDR2 (germline): SGHKS, YYEKEE (reference sequence). Between the trimmed V and J ends, which lost 0 bases and 6 bases, there was a span of 4 bases. CDR3 sequence: CASSLDVNEQFF. As DNA, the CDR3 is TGTGCCAGCAGCTTGGACGTCAATGAGCAGTTCTTC.

The chain recombines TRBV4-2 with TRBJ2-7; possible D gene TRBD1, 5 bases. The CDR3 spans 13 residues. Trimming removed 0 bases from V and 10 bases from J, with 13 bases in between. CDR1 LGHNA and CDR2 YNFKEQ come from the germline V gene. In nucleotides, the CDR3 is TGTGCCAGCAGCCAAGATCTGCTAGGACACCAGTACTTC. Residues: CASSQDLLGHQYF.

The chain recombines TRBV20-1 with TRBJ2-3, with 8 bases identical to TRBD2. This CDR3 contains 14 residues. Germline lookup yields CDR1 DFQATT and CDR2 SNEGSKA (reference sequence). With V trimmed by 6 bases and J by 0 bases, 5 bases remained unmatched. The CDR3 is CSASGGPSTDTQYF. The CDR3 region has the DNA TGCAGTGCAAGCGGGGGCCCTAGCACAGATACGCAGTATTTT.

This clonotype was recorded many times. The chain carries TRBV10-3 and TRBJ1-1; D possibly corresponds to TRBD1 (5 bases). With 4 bases removed from V and 4 bases from J, the gap between germline ends came to 13 bases. CDR1 and CDR2 from the germline V gene are ENHRY and SYGVKD. The CDR3 is 14 residues long. The CDR3 nucleotides read TGTGCCATCAGTGTTGACAGAGAAGGCACTGAAGCTTTCTTT. Its protein product is CAISVDREGTEAFF.

This clonotype was detected only once. The genes are TRBV20-1 and TRBJ2-7; 7 nucleotides align to TRBD1. Germline-derived CDR1 and CDR2 are DFQATT and SNEGSKA (reference sequence). This CDR3 has 12 amino acids. Trimming removed 3 bases from V and 6 bases from J; junction bases left unmatched: 5. The CDR3 loop is CSASRTGSEQYF. The DNA for the CDR3 is TGCAGTGCTAGTCGGACAGGAAGCGAGCAGTACTTC.

This chain joins TRBV20-1 and TRBJ2-2; 8 nucleotides line up with TRBD1. This CDR3 spans 14 amino acids. The J segment lost 5 bases and the V segment lost 3 bases, leaving 5 bases of the junction unmatched. From germline, CDR1 is DFQATT and CDR2 SNEGSKA (reference sequence). As DNA, the CDR3 is TGCAGTGCTAGCCCTAACAGGGGGACCGGGGAGCTGTTTTTT. This sequence encodes CSASPNRGTGELFF.

V is TRBV20-1 and J is TRBJ2-5, with TRBD2 as a possible D gene (6 bases). The germline V and J ends were trimmed by 5 bases and 5 bases, with 18 bases remaining between them. This CDR3 is 14 amino acids long. Per the germline V gene, CDR1 is DFQATT and CDR2 is SNEGSKA (reference sequence). CDR3 coding DNA: TGCAGTGCTCGTACTAGCTTGGCGGGGGAGACCCAGTACTTC. Amino acids: CSARTSLAGETQYF.

This chain connects TRBV4-2 to TRBJ1-1; TRBD1 matches 8 bases. The CDR3 sequence is 16 residues long. Looked up from germline, CDR1 is LGHNA and CDR2 is YNFKEQ. The V segment lost 2 bases and the J segment 6 bases; nucleotides outside the gene matches: 11. This CDR3 reads CASSQLDRGAGSEAFF. As DNA, the CDR3 is TGTGCCAGCAGCCAATTAGACAGGGGAGCGGGCTCTGAAGCTTTCTTT.

This clonotype was counted a few times. The chain couples TRBV12-3 or TRBV12-4 to TRBJ2-7; no reliable D call. This CDR3 has 15 amino acids. V lost 6 bases, J lost 1 base, and 16 bases lay in between. In nucleotides, the CDR3 is TGTGCCAGCAGCCCAGTTCGGGCAGTATCCTACGAGCAGTACTTC. Its translation: CASSPVRAVSYEQYF.

The sample holds a few counts of this clonotype. The genes are TRBV12-3 or TRBV12-4 and TRBJ1-6; TRBD1 agrees at 7 bases. This CDR3 comprises 14 residues. J gave up 9 bases and V 4 bases, and 6 bases lay outside the gene matches. The DNA of the CDR3 is TGTGCCAGCAGTTCGACAGGGCAAATTTCACCCCTCCACTTT. Its translation is CASSSTGQISPLHF.

The table lists this clonotype with a few counts. The V and J genes are TRBV12-3 or TRBV12-4 and TRBJ1-5; D ambiguous. V was trimmed by 5 bases and J by 4 bases, leaving 15 bases between them. This CDR3 region has 15 residues. This CDR3 reads CASSPLSTRNQPQHF. As DNA, the CDR3 is TGTGCCAGCAGTCCTTTATCCACTCGAAATCAGCCCCAGCATTTT.